The 23 T cell receptor beta chains given below trace back to one sample, sequenced in a study of blood T cell repertoires in COVID-19. Profiling relied on immunoSEQ multiplex PCR, and the TCRdb table lists in-frame clones only, not all of them. The table includes tens of thousands of clones, more than 60% detected once. The sample comprised peripheral blood. All receptors derive from a human donor in a cohort sampled during active COVID-19.

The rearrangement joins TRBV4-3 to TRBJ1-2; TRBD1 agrees at 8 bases. The CDR3 totals 15 residues. V was clipped by 0 bases and J by 8 bases; unmatched bases: 8. CDR1 is LGHNA, CDR2 YSLEER, per germline. CDR3 in amino acids: CASSQDIGQGRGYTF. CDR3 DNA: TGCGCCAGCAGCCAAGATATCGGACAGGGTCGAGGCTACACCTTC.

The chain joins TRBV28 to TRBJ2-7, with 8 bases lining up with TRBD1. V was clipped by 6 bases and J by 2 bases; unmatched bases: 6. The V gene's germline CDR1 is MDHEN and CDR2 SYDVKM. The CDR3 extends over 14 amino acids. Written as DNA, the CDR3 is TGTGCCAGCAGCCAGGGACAGGCACCCTACGAGCAGTACTTC. Amino acid sequence: CASSQGQAPYEQYF.

The chain recombines TRBV4-3 with TRBJ2-1, with D perhaps TRBD1 (5 bases). Trimming pared 0 bases from V and 6 bases from J, leaving 12 bases between. The germline V gene has CDR1 LGHNA and CDR2 YSLEER. This CDR3 is built from 15 residues. The CDR3: CASSQEGQFFNEQFF. The CDR3 region has the DNA TGCGCCAGCAGCCAAGAGGGGCAGTTTTTCAATGAGCAGTTCTTC.

The gene calls are TRBV28 and TRBJ1-5; 12 bases are a match to TRBD1. V was pared by 7 bases and J by 0 bases, with 4 bases of the junction left unmatched. The CDR3 loop spans 16 amino acids. Germline CDR1 MDHEN, CDR2 SYDVKM. The CDR3 region is CASIRDRGLSNQPQHF. For the CDR3, the DNA is TGTGCCAGCATCCGGGACAGGGGGCTTAGCAATCAGCCCCAGCATTTT.

The rearrangement joins TRBV11-2 to TRBJ1-2; tentatively, D is TRBD1 (5 bases). Germline values: CDR1 SGHAT, CDR2 FQNNGV. Trimming shortened V by 5 bases and J by 2 bases, and 6 bases separated the two germline ends. The CDR3 has 12 residues. The CDR3: CASSHRNYGYTF. CDR3 DNA: TGTGCCAGCAGCCACAGGAACTATGGCTACACCTTC.

In the case of this clone: This sample also contains other DNA sequences that code for the same CDR3. The gene calls are TRBV3-1 (or the pseudogene TRBV3-2) and TRBJ1-6; 7 bases are a match to TRBD1. J gave up 6 bases and V 5 bases, and 4 bases lay outside the gene matches. CDR3 length: 14 residues. The germline V gene encodes CDR1 LGHDT and CDR2 YNNKEL (reference sequence). CDR3 sequence reads: CASSRGQLNSPLHF. The CDR3 DNA follows: TGTGCCAGCAGCAGGGGACAGCTTAATTCACCCCTCCACTTT.

J is TRBJ1-2 and V is TRBV5-1; 8 bases are shared with TRBD1. The CDR3 extends over 14 amino acids. The V gene's germline CDR1 is SGHRS and CDR2 YFSETQ. Losses at the gene ends were 0 bases for V and 8 bases for J; bases not matched to a gene: 6. CDR3 sequence reads: CASSLGQDREGYTF. CDR3 bases: TGCGCCAGCAGCTTGGGACAGGACAGGGAAGGCTACACCTTC.

In DNA, the CDR3 is TGTGCCAGCACCACCTTTGGACAGAGGCGTGAGGCCAACGTCCTGACTTTC. It yields the protein CASTTFGQRREANVLTF. The chain joins TRBV28 to TRBJ2-6, with a possible D match to TRBD1 (6 bases). The CDR3 is made up of 17 amino acids. V was pared by 7 bases and J by 6 bases, with 22 bases between. CDR1 MDHEN and CDR2 SYDVKM come from the germline V gene.

The chain carries TRBV23-1 and TRBJ1-1; 11 positions agree with TRBD1. TRBV23-1 is an ORF, with its function uncertain. V lost 3 bases, J lost 1 base, and 7 bases stayed unmatched. The CDR3 is made up of 17 amino acids. The CDR3 reads CASSQPDRGRENTEAFF. The CDR3, as DNA: TGCGCCAGCAGTCAGCCGGACAGGGGGCGGGAGAACACTGAAGCTTTCTTT.

This chain connects TRBV15 to TRBJ1-2; D may be TRBD1 (5 bases). The CDR3 consists of 13 residues. V lost 9 bases, J lost 5 bases, and 16 bases lay in between. Per germline, CDR1 LNHNV and CDR2 YYDKDF (reference sequence). The CDR3 DNA reads TGTGCCACAAGAACAGGCGATTCGTATGGCTACACCTTC. Its translation is CATRTGDSYGYTF.

The genes are TRBV7-3 and TRBJ2-1; D is possibly TRBD2 (5 bases). CDR3 length equals 15 residues. CDR1 and CDR2 from the germline V gene are SGHTA and FQGTGA. The ends were cut back, 5 bases at V and 4 bases at J, with 15 bases in the middle. DNA for the CDR3: TGTGCCAGCAGCATGGACTCGATAACTTACAATGAGCAGTTCTTC. It translates to CASSMDSITYNEQFF.

The chain employs TRBV7-2 and TRBJ1-4; D perhaps matches TRBD1 (5 bases). The CDR3 has 14 residues. Trimming stripped 4 bases from V and 7 bases from J, with 13 bases between. Germline V lookup: CDR1 SGHTA, CDR2 FQGNSA. As DNA, the CDR3 is TGTGCCAGCAGCTCCGGACACGGTCGTGAAAAACTGTTTTTT. Translation gives CASSSGHGREKLFF.

The chain links TRBV2 to TRBJ2-2; 13 bases map to TRBD2. This CDR3 is built from 15 residues. V shed 8 bases, J shed 7 bases, and the junction held 7 bases outside the gene matches. CDR1 and CDR2 (germline): SNHLY, FYNNEI. The CDR3 loop reads CASSGTSGIIGELFF. CDR3 DNA: TGTGCCAGCTCCGGGACTAGCGGGATCATCGGGGAGCTGTTTTTT.

The V call is TRBV4-1, the J call TRBJ1-2; TRBD1 agrees at 7 bases. V lost 2 bases, J lost 5 bases, and 11 bases stayed unmatched. The CDR3 has 16 residues. Germline V gene sequence: CDR1 MGHRA, CDR2 YSYEKL. In nucleotides, the CDR3 is TGCGCCAGCAGCCAAACCTTCCAGGGACAGAGTTATGGCTACACCTTC. The encoded protein is CASSQTFQGQSYGYTF.

This chain uses TRBV5-4 with TRBJ2-7; no clear D. Germline CDR1 reads SGHNT; CDR2 reads YYREEE (reference sequence). CDR3 length equals 13 residues. Trimming shortened V by 1 base and J by 5 bases, and 10 bases separated the two germline ends. The CDR3 region is CASSLLGLHEQYF. The CDR3 DNA sequence: TGTGCCAGCAGCTTGCTAGGCTTACACGAGCAGTACTTC.

Concerning this clone: This specimen includes other DNA sequences encoding the same CDR3. The V and J genes are TRBV11-2 and TRBJ2-1; a weak D match, TRBD2 (6 bases). Trimming removed 3 bases from V and 7 bases from J, with 10 bases in between. The germline V gene encodes CDR1 SGHAT and CDR2 FQNNGV. The CDR3 covers 13 residues. The CDR3, as DNA: TGTGCCAGCAGCTTCATCGGGAGTAATGAGCAGTTCTTC. Translated: CASSFIGSNEQFF.

The table lists this clone with a few counts. The chain combines TRBV5-1 with TRBJ2-4, with TRBD1 as a possible D gene (6 bases). Trimming shortened V by 4 bases and J by 9 bases, and 11 bases separated the two germline ends. This CDR3 contains 12 residues. Germline assignment: CDR1 SGHRS and CDR2 YFSETQ. The CDR3 sequence: CASSLDRRIQYF. The DNA for the CDR3 is TGCGCCAGCAGCCTTGACAGGCGCATTCAGTACTTC.

The rearrangement links TRBV6-5 to TRBJ1-1, with TRBD1 identical over 11 bases. Germline V gene lookup returns CDR1 MNHEY and CDR2 SVGAGI. Trimming removed 8 bases from V and 6 bases from J; junction bases left unmatched: 8. This CDR3 is built from 14 residues. The CDR3 sequence: CASGTGGPQAEAFF. In DNA, the CDR3 is TGTGCCAGCGGGACAGGGGGACCTCAGGCTGAAGCTTTCTTT.

V and J are TRBV7-8 and TRBJ1-5; D ambiguous. The CDR3 covers 15 residues. V dropped 1 base and J dropped 7 bases, with 14 bases sitting between them. Per the germline V gene, CDR1 is SGHVS and CDR2 is FQNEAQ. CDR3 sequence reads: CASSLEVAPGQPQHF. For the CDR3, the DNA is TGTGCCAGCAGCTTAGAGGTCGCCCCAGGACAGCCCCAGCATTTT.

This rearrangement joins TRBV5-4 to TRBJ2-2; D might be TRBD1 (6 bases). CDR1 is SGHNT, CDR2 YYREEE, per germline (reference sequence). This CDR3 is built from 16 residues. V lost 3 bases and J lost 6, with 18 bases in between. The CDR3 loop reads CASSSPGTSPSGELFF. In DNA, the CDR3 is TGTGCCAGCAGCTCACCCGGGACAAGTCCCTCCGGGGAGCTGTTTTTT.

On this clone: Distinct nucleotide sequences in the sample also encode this CDR3. This sequence joins TRBV4-3 and TRBJ1-3, with 8 bases identical to TRBD1. This CDR3 spans 15 amino acids. The germline CDR1 and CDR2 sequences are LGHNA and YSLEER. The V and J ends lost 1 base and 4 bases, in that order; junction bases with no gene match: 3. The CDR3 nucleotides read TGCGCCAGCAGCCAAGCCGGGACAGGCGGAAACACCATATATTTT. This translates into CASSQAGTGGNTIYF.

V and J are TRBV28 and TRBJ2-7; 10 positions agree with TRBD1. Germline CDR1 reads MDHEN; CDR2 reads SYDVKM. The CDR3 sequence is 16 residues long. The V segment lost 5 bases and the J segment 3 bases; nucleotides outside the gene matches: 10. CDR3 residues: CASSPGRTGGIYEQYF. As DNA, the CDR3 is TGTGCCAGCAGTCCCGGGCGGACAGGGGGAATCTACGAGCAGTACTTC.

The chain is built from TRBV3-1 (or the pseudogene TRBV3-2) and TRBJ1-1; D possibly corresponds to TRBD1 (5 bases). V was pared by 0 bases and J by 2 bases, with 13 bases between. The CDR3 sequence is 16 residues long. The germline gives CDR1 LGHDT, CDR2 YNNKEL (reference sequence). The CDR3 region is CASSQELSDRNTEAFF. The CDR3 DNA is TGTGCCAGCAGCCAAGAGCTCTCAGACAGAAACACTGAAGCTTTCTTT.